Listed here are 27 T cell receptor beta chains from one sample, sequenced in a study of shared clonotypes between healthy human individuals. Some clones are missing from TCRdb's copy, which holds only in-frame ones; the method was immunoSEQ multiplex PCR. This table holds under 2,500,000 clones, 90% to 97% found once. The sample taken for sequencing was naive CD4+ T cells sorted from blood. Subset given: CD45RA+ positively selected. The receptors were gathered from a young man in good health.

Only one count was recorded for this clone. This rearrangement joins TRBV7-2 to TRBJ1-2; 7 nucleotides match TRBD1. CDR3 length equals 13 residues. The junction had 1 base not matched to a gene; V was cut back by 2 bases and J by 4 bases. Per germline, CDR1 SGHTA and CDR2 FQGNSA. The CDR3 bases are TGTGCCAGCAGCTTAAAGGGGGCCTATGGCTACACCTTC. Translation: CASSLKGAYGYTF.

CDR3 region: CASSLEALGEQYF. As DNA, the CDR3 is TGTGCCAGTAGCCTTGAAGCCCTGGGGGAGCAGTACTTC. This rearrangement joins TRBV19 to TRBJ2-7; D ambiguous. Germline CDR1 reads LNHDA; CDR2 reads SQIVND (reference sequence). V gave up 6 bases and J gave up 7 bases, with 16 bases separating them. The CDR3 totals 13 residues.

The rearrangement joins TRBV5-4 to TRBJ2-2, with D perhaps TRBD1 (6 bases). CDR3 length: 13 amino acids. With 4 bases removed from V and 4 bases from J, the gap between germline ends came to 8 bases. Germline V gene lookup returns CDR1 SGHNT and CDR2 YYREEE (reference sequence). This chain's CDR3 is CASSQDSTGELFF. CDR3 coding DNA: TGTGCCAGCAGCCAGGACAGCACCGGGGAGCTGTTTTTT.

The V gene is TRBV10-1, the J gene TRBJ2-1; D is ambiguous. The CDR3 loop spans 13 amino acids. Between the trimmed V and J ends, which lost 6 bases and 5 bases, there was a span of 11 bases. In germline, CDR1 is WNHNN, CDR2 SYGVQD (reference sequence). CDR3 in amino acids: CASSRTVNNEQFF. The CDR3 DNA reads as TGCGCCAGCAGCCGGACCGTAAACAATGAGCAGTTCTTC.

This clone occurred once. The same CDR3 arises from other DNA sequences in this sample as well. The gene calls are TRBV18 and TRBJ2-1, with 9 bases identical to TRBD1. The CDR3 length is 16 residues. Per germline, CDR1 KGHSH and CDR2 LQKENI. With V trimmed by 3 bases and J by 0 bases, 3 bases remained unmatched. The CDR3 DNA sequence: TGTGCCAGCTCACCCCCGACAGGGGGCTCCTACAATGAGCAGTTCTTC. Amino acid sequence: CASSPPTGGSYNEQFF.

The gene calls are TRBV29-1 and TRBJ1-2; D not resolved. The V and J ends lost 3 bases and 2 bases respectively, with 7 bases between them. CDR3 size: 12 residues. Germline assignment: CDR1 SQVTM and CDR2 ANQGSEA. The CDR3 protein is CSVDPTNYGYTF. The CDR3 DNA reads TGCAGCGTTGATCCGACGAACTATGGCTACACCTTC. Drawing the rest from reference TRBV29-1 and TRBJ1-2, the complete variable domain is SAVISQKPSRDICQRGTSLTIQCQVDSQVTMMFWYRQQPGQSLTLIATANQGSEATYESGFVIDKFPISRPNLTFSTLTVSNMSPEDSSIYLCSVDPTNYGYTFGSGTRLTVV.

The CDR3 sequence is CATRQGSAGNTIYF. CDR3 DNA: TGTGCCACCCGACAGGGGTCTGCTGGAAACACCATATATTTT. The chain recombines TRBV19 with TRBJ1-3; 8 bases are a match to TRBD1. This CDR3 is built from 14 residues. Germline values: CDR1 LNHDA, CDR2 SQIVND (reference sequence). V shed 10 bases, J shed 2 bases, and the junction held 7 bases outside the gene matches.

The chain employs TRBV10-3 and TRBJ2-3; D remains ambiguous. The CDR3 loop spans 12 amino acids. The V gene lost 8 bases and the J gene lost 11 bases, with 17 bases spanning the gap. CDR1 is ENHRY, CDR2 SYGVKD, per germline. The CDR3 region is CAIGSSGPEQYF. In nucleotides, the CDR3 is TGTGCCATCGGTTCGTCCGGCCCAGAGCAGTATTTT.

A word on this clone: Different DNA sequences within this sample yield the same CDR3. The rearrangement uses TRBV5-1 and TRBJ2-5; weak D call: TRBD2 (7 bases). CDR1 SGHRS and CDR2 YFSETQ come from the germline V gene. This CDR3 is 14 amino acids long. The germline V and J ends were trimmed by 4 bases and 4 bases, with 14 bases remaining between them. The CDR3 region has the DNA TGCGCCAGCAGCCTCCGGGGAGGGGGAGAGACCCAGTACTTC. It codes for CASSLRGGGETQYF. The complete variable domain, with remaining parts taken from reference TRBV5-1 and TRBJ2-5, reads KAGVTQTPRYLIKTRGQQVTLSCSPISGHRSVSWYQQTPGQGLQFLFEYFSETQRNKGNFPGRFSGRQFSNSRSEMNVSTLELGDSALYLCASSLRGGGETQYFGPGTRLLVL.

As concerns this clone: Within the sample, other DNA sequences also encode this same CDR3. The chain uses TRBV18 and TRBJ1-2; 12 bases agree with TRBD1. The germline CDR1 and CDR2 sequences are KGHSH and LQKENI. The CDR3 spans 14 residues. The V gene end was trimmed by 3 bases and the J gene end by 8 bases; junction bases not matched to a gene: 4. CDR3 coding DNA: TGTGCCAGCTCACCCTCCGGGACAGGGGGCGGCTACACCTTC. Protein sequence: CASSPSGTGGGYTF. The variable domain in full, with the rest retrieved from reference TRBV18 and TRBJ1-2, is NAGVMQNPRHLVRRRGQEARLRCSPMKGHSHVYWYRQLPEEGLKFMVYLQKENIIDESGMPKERFSAEFPKEGPSILRIQQVVRGDSAAYFCASSPSGTGGGYTFGSGTRLTVV.

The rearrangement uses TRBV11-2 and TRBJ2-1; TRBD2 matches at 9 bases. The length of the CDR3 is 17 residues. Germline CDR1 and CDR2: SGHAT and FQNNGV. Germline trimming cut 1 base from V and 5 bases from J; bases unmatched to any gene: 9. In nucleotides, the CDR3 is TGTGCCAGCAGCTTAGTCCTTAGCGGGAGTGATGACAATGAGCAGTTCTTC. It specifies CASSLVLSGSDDNEQFF.

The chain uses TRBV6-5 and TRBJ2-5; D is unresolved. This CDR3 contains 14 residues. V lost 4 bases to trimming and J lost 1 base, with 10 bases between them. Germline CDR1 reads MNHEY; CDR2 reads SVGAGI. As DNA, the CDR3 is TGTGCCAGCAGTTTCCGTACACCCCAAGAGACCCAGTACTTC. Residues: CASSFRTPQETQYF.

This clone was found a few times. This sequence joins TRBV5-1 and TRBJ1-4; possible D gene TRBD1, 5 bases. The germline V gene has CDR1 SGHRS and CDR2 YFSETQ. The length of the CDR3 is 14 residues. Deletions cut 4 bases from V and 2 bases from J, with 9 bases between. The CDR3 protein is CASSPGITNEKLFF. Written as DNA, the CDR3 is TGCGCCAGCAGCCCAGGGATCACTAATGAAAAACTGTTTTTT.

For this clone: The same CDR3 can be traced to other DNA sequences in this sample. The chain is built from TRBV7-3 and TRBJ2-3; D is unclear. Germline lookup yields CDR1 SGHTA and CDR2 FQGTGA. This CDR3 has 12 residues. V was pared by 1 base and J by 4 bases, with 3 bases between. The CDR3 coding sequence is TGTGCCAGCAGCTTAAATTCAGATACGCAGTATTTT. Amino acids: CASSLNSDTQYF. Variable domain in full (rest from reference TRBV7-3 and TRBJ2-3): GAGVSQTPSNKVTEKGKYVELRCDPISGHTALYWYRQSLGQGPEFLIYFQGTGAADDSGLPNDRFFAVRPEGSVSTLKIQRTERGDSAVYLCASSLNSDTQYFGPGTRLTVL.

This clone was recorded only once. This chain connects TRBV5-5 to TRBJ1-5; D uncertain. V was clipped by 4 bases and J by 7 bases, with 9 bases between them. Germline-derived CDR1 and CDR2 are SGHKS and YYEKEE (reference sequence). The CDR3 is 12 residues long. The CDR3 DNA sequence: TGTGCCAGCAGCCCTCAAGGCCAGCCCCAGCATTTT. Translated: CASSPQGQPQHF.

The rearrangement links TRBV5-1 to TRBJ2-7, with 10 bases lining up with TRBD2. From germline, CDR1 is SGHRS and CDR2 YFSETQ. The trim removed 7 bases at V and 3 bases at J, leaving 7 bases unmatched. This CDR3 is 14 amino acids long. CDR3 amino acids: CASADPSGGYEQYF. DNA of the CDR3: TGCGCCAGCGCCGATCCTAGCGGGGGCTACGAGCAGTACTTC.

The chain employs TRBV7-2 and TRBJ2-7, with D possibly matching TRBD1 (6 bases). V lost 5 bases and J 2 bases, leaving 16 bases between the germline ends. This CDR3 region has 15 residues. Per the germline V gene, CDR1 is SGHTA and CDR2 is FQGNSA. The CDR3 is CASSPDRTRPYEQYF. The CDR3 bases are TGTGCCAGCAGCCCCGACAGGACCCGCCCCTACGAGCAGTACTTC.

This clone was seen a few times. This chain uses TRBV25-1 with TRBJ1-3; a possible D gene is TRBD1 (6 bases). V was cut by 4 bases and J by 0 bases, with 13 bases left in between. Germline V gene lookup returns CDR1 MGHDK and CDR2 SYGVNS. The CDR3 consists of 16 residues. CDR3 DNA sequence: TGTGCCAGCAGTGCAACCGGGACATCCTCTGGAAACACCATATATTTT. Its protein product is CASSATGTSSGNTIYF.

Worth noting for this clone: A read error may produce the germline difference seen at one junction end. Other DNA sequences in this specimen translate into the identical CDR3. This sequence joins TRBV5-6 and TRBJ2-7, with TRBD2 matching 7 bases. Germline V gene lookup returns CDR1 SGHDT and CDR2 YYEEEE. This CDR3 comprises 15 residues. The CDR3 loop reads CASSLDGAGSDEQYF. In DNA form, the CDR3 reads TGTGCCAGTAGCTTGGACGGAGCGGGAAGCGACGAGCAGTACTTC.

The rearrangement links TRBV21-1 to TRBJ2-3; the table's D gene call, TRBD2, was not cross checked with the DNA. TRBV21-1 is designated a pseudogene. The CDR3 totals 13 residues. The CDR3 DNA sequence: TGTGCCAGCAGCTGGAGGTCGGCGGATACGCAGTATTTT. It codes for CASSWRSADTQYF.

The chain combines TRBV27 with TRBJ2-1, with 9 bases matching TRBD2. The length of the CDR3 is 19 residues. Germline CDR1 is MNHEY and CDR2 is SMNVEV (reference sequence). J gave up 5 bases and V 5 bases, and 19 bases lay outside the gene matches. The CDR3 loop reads CASSLTGVTGTSLNNEQFF. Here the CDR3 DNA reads TGTGCCAGCAGTCTAACAGGGGTTACAGGGACTAGCCTAAACAATGAGCAGTTCTTC.

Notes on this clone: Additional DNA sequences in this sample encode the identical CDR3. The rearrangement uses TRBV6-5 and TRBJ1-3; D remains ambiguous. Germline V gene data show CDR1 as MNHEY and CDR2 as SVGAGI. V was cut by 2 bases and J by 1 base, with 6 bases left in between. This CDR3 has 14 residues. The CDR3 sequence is CASSYRGSGNTIYF. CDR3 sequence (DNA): TGTGCCAGCAGTTACCGGGGATCTGGAAACACCATATATTTT.

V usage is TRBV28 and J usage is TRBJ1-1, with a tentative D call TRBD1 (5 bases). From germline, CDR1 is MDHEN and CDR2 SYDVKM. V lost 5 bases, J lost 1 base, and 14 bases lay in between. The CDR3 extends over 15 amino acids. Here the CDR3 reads CASSPLGGWNTEAFF. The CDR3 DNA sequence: TGTGCCAGCAGTCCATTGGGGGGGTGGAACACTGAAGCTTTCTTT.

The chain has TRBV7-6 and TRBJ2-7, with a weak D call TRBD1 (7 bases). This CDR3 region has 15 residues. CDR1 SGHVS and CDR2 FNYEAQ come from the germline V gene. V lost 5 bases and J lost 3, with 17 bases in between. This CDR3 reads CASSEGAGGNYEQYF. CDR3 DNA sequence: TGTGCCAGCAGCGAAGGGGCAGGGGGGAACTACGAGCAGTACTTC.

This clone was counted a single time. The CDR3 sequence is CATWDGFTYEQYF. Here the CDR3 DNA reads TGTGCCACTTGGGACGGTTTTACCTACGAGCAGTACTTC. This sequence joins TRBV19 and TRBJ2-7; D could derive from TRBD1 or TRBD2 (5 bases each). V lost 10 bases and J lost 2, with 15 bases in between. This CDR3 has 13 residues. Germline V gives CDR1 LNHDA, CDR2 SQIVND (reference sequence). Supplemented by reference TRBV19 and TRBJ2-7, the full variable domain reads DGGITQSPKYLFRKEGQNVTLSCEQNLNHDAMYWYRQDPGQGLRLIYYSQIVNDFQKGDIAEGYSVSREKKESFPLTVTSAQKNPTAFYLCATWDGFTYEQYFGPGTRLTVT.

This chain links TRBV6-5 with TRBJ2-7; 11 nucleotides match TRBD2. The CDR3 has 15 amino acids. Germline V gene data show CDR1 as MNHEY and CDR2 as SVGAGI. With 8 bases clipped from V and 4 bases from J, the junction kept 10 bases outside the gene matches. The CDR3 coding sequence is TGTGCCAGCCGCATTACTAGCGGGAGAGAGTACGAGCAGTACTTC. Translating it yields CASRITSGREYEQYF.

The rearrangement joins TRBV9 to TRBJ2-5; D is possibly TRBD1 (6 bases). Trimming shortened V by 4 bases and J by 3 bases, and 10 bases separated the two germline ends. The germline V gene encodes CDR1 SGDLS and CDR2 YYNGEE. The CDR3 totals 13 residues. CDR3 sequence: CASSTGQKETQYF. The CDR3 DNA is TGTGCCAGCAGCACCGGACAGAAAGAGACCCAGTACTTC.